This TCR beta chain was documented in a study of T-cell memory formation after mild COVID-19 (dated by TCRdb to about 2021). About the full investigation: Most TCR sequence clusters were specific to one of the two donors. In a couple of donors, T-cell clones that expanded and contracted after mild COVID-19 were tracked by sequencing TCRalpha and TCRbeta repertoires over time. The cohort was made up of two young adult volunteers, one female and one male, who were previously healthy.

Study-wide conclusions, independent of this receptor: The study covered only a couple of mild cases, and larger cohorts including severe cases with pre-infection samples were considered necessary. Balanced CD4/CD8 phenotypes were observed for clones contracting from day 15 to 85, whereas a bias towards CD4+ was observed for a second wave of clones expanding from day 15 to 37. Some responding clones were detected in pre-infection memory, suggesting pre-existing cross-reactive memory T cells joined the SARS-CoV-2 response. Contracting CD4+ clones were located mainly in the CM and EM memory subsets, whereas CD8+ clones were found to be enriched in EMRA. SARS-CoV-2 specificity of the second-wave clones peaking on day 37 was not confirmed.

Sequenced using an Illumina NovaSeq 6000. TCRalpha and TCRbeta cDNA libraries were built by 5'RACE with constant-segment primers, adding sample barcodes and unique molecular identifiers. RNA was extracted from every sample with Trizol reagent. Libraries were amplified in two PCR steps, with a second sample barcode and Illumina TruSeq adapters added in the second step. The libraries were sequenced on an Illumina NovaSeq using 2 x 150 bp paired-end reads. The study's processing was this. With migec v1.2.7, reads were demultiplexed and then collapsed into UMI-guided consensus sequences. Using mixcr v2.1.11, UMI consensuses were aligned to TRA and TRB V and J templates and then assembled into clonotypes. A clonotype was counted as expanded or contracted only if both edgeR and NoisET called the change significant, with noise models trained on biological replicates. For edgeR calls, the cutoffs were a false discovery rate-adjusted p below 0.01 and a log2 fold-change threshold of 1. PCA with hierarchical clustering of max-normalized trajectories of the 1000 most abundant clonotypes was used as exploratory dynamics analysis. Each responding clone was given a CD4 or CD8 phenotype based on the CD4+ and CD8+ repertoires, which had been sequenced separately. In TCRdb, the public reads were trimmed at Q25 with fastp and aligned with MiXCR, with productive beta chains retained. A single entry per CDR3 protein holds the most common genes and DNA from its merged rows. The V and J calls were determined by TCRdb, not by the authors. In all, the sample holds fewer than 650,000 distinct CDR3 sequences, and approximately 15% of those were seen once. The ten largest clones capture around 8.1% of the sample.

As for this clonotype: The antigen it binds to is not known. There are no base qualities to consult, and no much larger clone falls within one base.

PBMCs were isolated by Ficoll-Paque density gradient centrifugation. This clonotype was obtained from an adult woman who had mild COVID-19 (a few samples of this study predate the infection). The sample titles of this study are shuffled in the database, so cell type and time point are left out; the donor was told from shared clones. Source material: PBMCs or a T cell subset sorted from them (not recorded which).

The nucleotide sequence is TGTGCCAGCAGCCAAGCCGCCTCGCAGGGGATCTATGGCTACACCTTC. This is translated as CASSQAASQGIYGYTF. This chain joins TRBV14 to TRBJ1-2; a tentative D match to TRBD1 spans 6 bases. Trimming at the junction amounts to 1 base on V and 4 bases on J, and the germline ends lie 16 bases apart. The CDR3, cysteine through phenylalanine, is 16 amino acids long. Solely the CDR3 DNA is kept, with 48 bases framed from the first base. Based on the germline V gene, the CDR1 and CDR2 sequences are SGHDN and FVKESK.